This note documents a single T cell receptor (beta chain) sequence. Its target is not known. Genes and germline come from the mouse. The read terminates 1 residue ahead of where the CDR3 ends, so the germline J gene completes it. This record belongs to a study of tissue T cells after allogeneic stem cell transplantation. Findings and caveats of the study: Alloreactivity or antigen specificity of tissue TCRs was not determined; some clones might be host cells. Across patients, clones rarely overlapped, yet motif clusters were shared tissue-specifically.

V lost 0 bases to trimming and J lost 2 bases, with 9 bases between them. This CDR3 contains 15 residues. The germline CDR1 and CDR2 sequences are LGHNA and YSYQKL. As for time point: mouse harvest day 14 after allogeneic transplant. Each mouse received 10^7 T-cell-depleted marrow cells plus 10^6 splenic CD5+ T cells by tail vein. This mouse GVHD model was MHC-mismatched B6 to BALB/c, profiled day 7 or 14. Profiling relied on immunoSEQ multiplex PCR, and the TCRdb table lists in-frame clones only, not all of them. The sample consists of thousands of clones, roughly half of them appearing once. The TCR was taken from a female BALB/c mouse given C57BL/6 T cells with graft-versus-host disease after an allogeneic hematopoietic cell transplant. Input material: gut tissue. This rearrangement joins TRBV2 to TRBJ2-5, with a possible D match to TRBD1 (6 bases). The covered CDR3 bases are TGTGCCAGCAGCCAAGACGGGACACTCCAAGACACCCAGTAC. This sequence encodes CASSQDGTLQDTQY. The whole CDR3 protein is CASSQDGTLQDTQYF.